These 26 T cell receptor beta chains originate from one sample sequenced in a study of T cells in tuberculosis. Clones were read by immunoSEQ multiplex PCR, and TCRdb kept only the in-frame ones, dropping some. The data show roughly 44,000 clones, with around 96% seen just once and roughly 7% held by the top ten. Sequencing used PBMCs. Every receptor here comes from a donor aged 5 to 30 with latent tuberculosis or without tuberculosis infection.

CDR3 protein: CASTMGPGQGFYEQFF. The CDR3 nucleotides are TGTGCCAGTACCATGGGACCGGGACAGGGTTTTTATGAGCAGTTCTTC. This chain joins TRBV19 and TRBJ2-1; TRBD1 agrees at 9 bases. V dropped 7 bases and J dropped 8; count of bases not matched to a gene: 15. Germline CDR1 LNHDA, CDR2 SQIVND (reference sequence). The CDR3 runs to 16 residues.

V gene TRBV29-1 combines with J gene TRBJ2-1; the match to TRBD2 covers 14 bases. CDR3 length: 13 amino acids. Germline assignment: CDR1 SQVTM and CDR2 ANQGSEA. With V trimmed by 6 bases and J by 6 bases, 1 base remained unmatched. The chain's CDR3 is CSVGTSGSNEQFF. In nucleotides, the CDR3 is TGCAGCGTCGGGACTAGCGGGAGCAATGAGCAGTTCTTC.

This sequence joins TRBV27 and TRBJ2-7; D perhaps matches TRBD1 (6 bases). CDR3 size: 14 residues. Germline loops: CDR1 MNHEY, CDR2 SMNVEV (reference sequence). The V end lost 8 bases, the J end lost 1 base, and 15 bases lay between the germline ends. The CDR3 is CASGLQGESYEQYF. The CDR3 bases are TGTGCCAGCGGCCTACAGGGAGAATCCTACGAGCAGTACTTC.

The chain links TRBV28 to TRBJ2-3; 8 nucleotides agree with TRBD1. The length of the CDR3 is 14 residues. Germline V gives CDR1 MDHEN, CDR2 SYDVKM. V lost 7 bases to trimming and J lost 6 bases; unmatched junction nucleotides: 9. Here the CDR3 DNA reads TGTGCCAGCATTAAGGCAGGGGGCTCGGATACGCAGTATTTT. Translation: CASIKAGGSDTQYF.

The rearrangement links TRBV5-1 to TRBJ1-4; no reliable D call. Germline values: CDR1 SGHRS, CDR2 YFSETQ. V lost 2 bases and J 7 bases, leaving 9 bases between the germline ends. The CDR3 has 13 residues. Here the CDR3 reads CASSFYSREKLFF. The CDR3 nucleotides are TGCGCCAGCAGCTTTTACAGTCGTGAAAAACTGTTTTTT.

A single count supports this clone. This sequence joins TRBV7-8 and TRBJ2-7; 14 positions agree with TRBD2. With 5 bases clipped from V and 7 bases from J, the junction kept 10 bases outside the gene matches. Germline V gene data show CDR1 as SGHVS and CDR2 as FQNEAQ. The CDR3 loop spans 16 amino acids. The CDR3 spells CASSNGTSGRMYEQYF. CDR3 DNA: TGTGCCAGCAGCAATGGGACTAGCGGGAGAATGTATGAGCAGTACTTC.

This clone was seen once. The V and J genes are TRBV27 and TRBJ1-5; D unclear. V was pared by 4 bases and J by 5 bases, with 9 bases between. The CDR3 length is 13 residues. The germline CDR1 and CDR2 sequences are MNHEY and SMNVEV (reference sequence). CDR3 in DNA: TGTGCCAGCAGTTGGAGGGAGGATCAGCCCCAGCATTTT. Protein product: CASSWREDQPQHF.

The CDR3 bases are TGTGCCAGCAGCCCGGCACAGGGTCTTTCCACCGGGGAGCTGTTTTTT. Protein sequence: CASSPAQGLSTGELFF. This chain links TRBV7-9 with TRBJ2-2, with D possibly being TRBD1 (6 bases). With 5 bases removed from V and 4 bases from J, the gap between germline ends came to 17 bases. Per germline, CDR1 SEHNR and CDR2 FQNEAQ (reference sequence). CDR3 length: 16 amino acids.

This chain uses TRBV6-5 with TRBJ2-3, with D possibly TRBD1 on 5 matching bases. With 3 bases removed from V and 0 bases from J, the gap between germline ends came to 13 bases. Germline V gene sequence: CDR1 MNHEY, CDR2 SVGAGI. CDR3 length: 16 amino acids. CDR3 region: CASSYGPGSSTDTQYF. In DNA, the CDR3 is TGTGCCAGCAGTTATGGCCCAGGGTCTAGCACAGATACGCAGTATTTT.

This chain connects TRBV18 to TRBJ1-2; maybe TRBD1 (6 bases). The V end was cut by 3 bases, the J end by 4 bases, with 12 bases between. CDR3 length: 14 amino acids. Germline V CDR1 and CDR2: KGHSH, LQKENI. The CDR3 region is CASSPPGVRYGYTF. CDR3 sequence (DNA): TGTGCCAGCTCACCGCCAGGGGTGCGCTATGGCTACACCTTC.

This clone was observed a single time. The J gene is TRBJ2-1, the V gene TRBV9; maybe TRBD1 (6 bases). CDR3 length equals 15 residues. Trimming cost V 0 bases and J 5 bases, with 12 bases left between them. Germline-derived CDR1 and CDR2 are SGDLS and YYNGEE. The CDR3 loop is CASSVVGQGNNEQFF. The DNA of the CDR3 is TGTGCCAGCAGCGTAGTGGGTCAGGGGAACAATGAGCAGTTCTTC.

J is TRBJ1-2 and V is TRBV2; 7 bases are shared with TRBD1. V shed 5 bases, J shed 4 bases, and the junction held 7 bases outside the gene matches. The germline CDR1 and CDR2 sequences are SNHLY and FYNNEI. This CDR3 contains 14 residues. For the CDR3, the DNA is TGTGCCAGCAGTCAACAGGGGTTCGGCTATGGCTACACCTTC. This encodes CASSQQGFGYGYTF.

CDR3 nucleotide sequence: TGTGCCAGCAGTGTTGGGGCACTCCCGTTAGTTTTCTCTGGGGCCAACGTCCTGACTTTC. Protein product: CASSVGALPLVFSGANVLTF. This chain connects TRBV2 to TRBJ2-6; the D gene is possibly TRBD1 (5 bases). This CDR3 spans 20 amino acids. Germline CDR1 and CDR2: SNHLY and FYNNEI. Trimming took off 4 bases at V and 0 bases at J, with 22 bases between the two ends. Looking up the rest from reference TRBV2 and TRBJ2-6 gives the full variable domain: EPEVTQTPSHQVTQMGQEVILRCVPISNHLYFYWYRQILGQKVEFLVSFYNNEISEKSEIFDDQFSVERPDGSNFTLKIRSTKLEDSAMYFCASSVGALPLVFSGANVLTFGAGSRLTVL.

The V gene is TRBV18, the J gene TRBJ2-7; 16 bases match TRBD2. The CDR3 runs 17 residues. Germline V gene sequence: CDR1 KGHSH, CDR2 LQKENI. With V trimmed by 5 bases and J by 6 bases, 10 bases remained unmatched. The CDR3 here is CASSMAGTSGRAIEQYF. As DNA, the CDR3 is TGTGCCAGCTCAATGGCCGGGACTAGCGGGAGGGCCATCGAGCAGTACTTC.

This chain uses TRBV6-1 with TRBJ1-1, with a tentative D call TRBD1 (5 bases). With 7 bases removed from V and 0 bases from J, the gap between germline ends came to 6 bases. This CDR3 contains 12 residues. In germline, CDR1 is MNHNS, CDR2 SASEGT. The CDR3 DNA sequence: TGTGCCAGCAACAGGTTGAACACTGAAGCTTTCTTT. This translates into CASNRLNTEAFF.

The chain is built from TRBV19 and TRBJ1-5, with D possibly matching TRBD1 (6 bases). The CDR3 is 17 residues long. Between the trimmed V and J ends, which lost 3 bases and 1 base, there was a span of 16 bases. Germline CDR1 LNHDA, CDR2 SQIVND (reference sequence). This CDR3 is CASSIQGRGRSNQPQHF. The CDR3 DNA reads as TGTGCCAGTAGTATCCAGGGCAGGGGAAGGAGCAATCAGCCCCAGCATTTT.

The gene calls are TRBV6-1 and TRBJ2-7; 11 positions agree with TRBD2. V lost 10 bases to trimming and J lost 2 bases; unmatched junction nucleotides: 4. There are 13 residues in the CDR3. Per the germline V gene, CDR1 is MNHNS and CDR2 is SASEGT. CDR3 in DNA: TGTGCCACCTTAGCGGGGGGGCCCTACGAGCAGTACTTC. Protein sequence: CATLAGGPYEQYF.

The rearrangement joins TRBV5-1 to TRBJ2-1; 14 bases are a match to TRBD2. With 1 base clipped from V and 4 bases from J, the junction kept 4 bases outside the gene matches. The CDR3 is 17 residues long. Germline-derived CDR1 and CDR2 are SGHRS and YFSETQ. The CDR3 reads CASSLLTSGRGYNEQFF. CDR3 sequence (DNA): TGCGCCAGCAGCTTGTTGACTAGCGGGAGGGGATACAATGAGCAGTTCTTC.

V and J are TRBV9 and TRBJ2-7; 9 bases are shared with TRBD1. Unmatched junction bases numbered 4, after V lost 2 bases and J lost 1 base. CDR3 length: 15 residues. CDR1 SGDLS and CDR2 YYNGEE come from the germline V gene. The CDR3 DNA is TGTGCCAGCAGCGTCGGGGACAGGGTATCCTACGAGCAGTACTTC. This translates into CASSVGDRVSYEQYF.

This chain uses TRBV5-1 with TRBJ2-5; D may be TRBD2 (5 bases). The V end lost 2 bases, the J end lost 2 bases, and 10 bases lay between the germline ends. This CDR3 comprises 14 residues. CDR1 SGHRS and CDR2 YFSETQ come from the germline V gene. The CDR3 coding sequence is TGCGCCAGCAGCTTTCCGGGGTCTCAAGAGACCCAGTACTTC. This gives the protein CASSFPGSQETQYF.

The V gene is TRBV19, the J gene TRBJ1-1; tentatively, D is TRBD1 (6 bases). This CDR3 comprises 15 residues. The V and J ends lost 1 base and 0 bases respectively, with 9 bases between them. Germline CDR1 is LNHDA and CDR2 is SQIVND (reference sequence). The CDR3 DNA reads as TGTGCCAGTAGTATAGCGGGGACATTGAACACTGAAGCTTTCTTT. Translation gives CASSIAGTLNTEAFF.

The chain joins TRBV5-1 to TRBJ2-7, with a possible D match to TRBD1 (5 bases). The V end was cut by 0 bases, the J end by 4 bases, with 5 bases between. Per germline, CDR1 SGHRS and CDR2 YFSETQ. The CDR3 length is 12 residues. The CDR3 loop is CASSLGQYEQYF. CDR3 DNA sequence: TGCGCCAGCAGCTTGGGACAGTACGAGCAGTACTTC.

V is TRBV19 and J is TRBJ2-2; possible D gene TRBD2, 5 bases. With 3 bases removed from V and 0 bases from J, the gap between germline ends came to 11 bases. This CDR3 has 16 amino acids. Per germline, CDR1 LNHDA and CDR2 SQIVND (reference sequence). The CDR3 coding sequence is TGTGCCAGTAGTATTGAGAGGGCTTCGAACACCGGGGAGCTGTTTTTT. It translates to CASSIERASNTGELFF.

This clone was seen only a few times. CDR3 protein: CASSEGLNYEQYF. The CDR3 DNA reads as TGTGCCAGCAGTGAAGGACTGAACTACGAGCAGTACTTC. The gene calls are TRBV2 and TRBJ2-7; D is ambiguous. Germline CDR1 reads SNHLY; CDR2 reads FYNNEI. There are 13 residues in the CDR3. V gave up 1 base and J gave up 3 bases, with 7 bases separating them.

The chain carries TRBV4-2 and TRBJ1-2; D call uncertain. The germline V gene has CDR1 LGHNA and CDR2 YNFKEQ. There are 12 residues in the CDR3. Trimming left V 3 bases short and J 5 bases short, with 7 bases between. The CDR3 region is CASSQTEYGYTF. The DNA for the CDR3 is TGTGCCAGCAGCCAGACGGAGTATGGCTACACCTTC.

The gene calls are TRBV15 and TRBJ2-2; 7 nucleotides agree with TRBD1. CDR1 and CDR2 (germline): LNHNV, YYDKDF (reference sequence). Trimming at V came to 8 bases and at J to 2 bases, leaving 5 bases not matched to a gene. CDR3 length: 14 residues. CDR3: CATHTGDNTGELFF. The CDR3 bases are TGTGCCACCCATACAGGGGACAACACCGGGGAGCTGTTTTTT.